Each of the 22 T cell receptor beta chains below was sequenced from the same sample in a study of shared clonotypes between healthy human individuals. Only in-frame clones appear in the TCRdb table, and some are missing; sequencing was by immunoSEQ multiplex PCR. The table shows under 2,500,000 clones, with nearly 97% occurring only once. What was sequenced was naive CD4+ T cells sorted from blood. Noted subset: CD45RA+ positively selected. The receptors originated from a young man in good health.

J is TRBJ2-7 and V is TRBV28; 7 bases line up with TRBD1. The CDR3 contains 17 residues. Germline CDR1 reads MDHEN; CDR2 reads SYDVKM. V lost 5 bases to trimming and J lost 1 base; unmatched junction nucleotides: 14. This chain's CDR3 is CASSPRPYRGRSYEQYF. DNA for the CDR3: TGTGCCAGCAGTCCCCGGCCCTACAGGGGTCGATCCTACGAGCAGTACTTC.

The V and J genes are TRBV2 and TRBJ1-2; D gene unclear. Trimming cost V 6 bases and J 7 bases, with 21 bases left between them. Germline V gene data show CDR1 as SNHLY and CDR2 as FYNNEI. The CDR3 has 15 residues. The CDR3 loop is CASSPLTLDGSGYTF. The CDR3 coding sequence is TGTGCCAGCAGCCCTCTTACCTTAGACGGGTCTGGCTACACCTTC.

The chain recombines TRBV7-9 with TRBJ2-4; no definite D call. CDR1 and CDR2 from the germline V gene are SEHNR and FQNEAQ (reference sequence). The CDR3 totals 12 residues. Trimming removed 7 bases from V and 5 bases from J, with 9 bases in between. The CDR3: CASNGPQNIQYF. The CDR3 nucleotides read TGTGCCAGCAACGGGCCCCAAAACATTCAGTACTTC.

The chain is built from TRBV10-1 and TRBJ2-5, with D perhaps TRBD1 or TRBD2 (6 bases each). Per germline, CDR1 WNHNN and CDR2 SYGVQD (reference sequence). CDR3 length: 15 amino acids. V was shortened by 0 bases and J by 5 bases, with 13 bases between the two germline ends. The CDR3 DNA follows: TGCGCCAGCAGTGAGTCTGGCGGGACATGGGAGACCCAGTACTTC. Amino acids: CASSESGGTWETQYF.

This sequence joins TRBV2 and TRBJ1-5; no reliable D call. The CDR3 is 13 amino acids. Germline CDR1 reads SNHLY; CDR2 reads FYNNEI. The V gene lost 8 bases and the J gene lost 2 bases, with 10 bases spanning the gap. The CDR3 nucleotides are TGTGCCAGCCATCTCGGACGCAATCAGCCCCAGCATTTT. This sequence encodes CASHLGRNQPQHF.

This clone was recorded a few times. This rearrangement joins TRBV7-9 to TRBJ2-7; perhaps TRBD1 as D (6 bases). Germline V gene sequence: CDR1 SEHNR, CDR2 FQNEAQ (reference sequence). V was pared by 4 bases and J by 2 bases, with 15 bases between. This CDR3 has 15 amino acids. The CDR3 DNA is TGTGCCAGCAGCTCCCGGGACATTCGCGCCTACGAGCAGTACTTC. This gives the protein CASSSRDIRAYEQYF.

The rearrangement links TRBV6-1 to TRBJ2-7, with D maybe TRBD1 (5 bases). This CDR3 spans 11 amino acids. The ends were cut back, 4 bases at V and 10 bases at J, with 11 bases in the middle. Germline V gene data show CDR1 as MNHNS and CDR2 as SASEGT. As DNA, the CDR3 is TGTGCCAGCAGTGCGGCAGGGCCACAGTACTTC. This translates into CASSAAGPQYF.

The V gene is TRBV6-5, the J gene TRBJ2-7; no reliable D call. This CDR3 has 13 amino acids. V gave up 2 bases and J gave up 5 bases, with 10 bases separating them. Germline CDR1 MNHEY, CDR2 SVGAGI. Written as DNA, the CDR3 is TGTGCCAGCAGTTACGCCTACCTGGACGAGCAGTACTTC. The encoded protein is CASSYAYLDEQYF.

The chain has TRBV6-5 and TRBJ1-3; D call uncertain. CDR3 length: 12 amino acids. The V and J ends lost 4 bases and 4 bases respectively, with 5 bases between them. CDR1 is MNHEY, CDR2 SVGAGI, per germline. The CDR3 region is CASSLPGNTIYF. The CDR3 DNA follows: TGTGCCAGCAGTTTACCCGGAAACACCATATATTTT.

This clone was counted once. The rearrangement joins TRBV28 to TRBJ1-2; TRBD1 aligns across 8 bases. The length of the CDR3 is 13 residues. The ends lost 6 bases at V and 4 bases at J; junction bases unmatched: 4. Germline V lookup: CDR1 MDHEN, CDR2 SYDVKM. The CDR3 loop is CASRRQGLYGYTF. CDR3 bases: TGTGCCAGCAGACGACAGGGGCTCTATGGCTACACCTTC.

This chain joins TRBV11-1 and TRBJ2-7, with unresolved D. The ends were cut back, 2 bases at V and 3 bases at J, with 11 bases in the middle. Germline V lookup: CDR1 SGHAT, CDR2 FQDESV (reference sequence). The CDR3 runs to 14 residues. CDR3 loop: CASSLSPQSYEQYF. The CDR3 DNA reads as TGTGCCAGCAGCTTAAGTCCCCAGAGCTACGAGCAGTACTTC. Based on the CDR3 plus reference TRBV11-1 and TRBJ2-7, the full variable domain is EAEVAQSPRYKITEKSQAVAFWCDPISGHATLYWYRQILGQGPELLVQFQDESVVDDSQLPKDRFSAERLKGVDSTLKIQPAELGDSAMYLCASSLSPQSYEQYFGPGTRLTVT.

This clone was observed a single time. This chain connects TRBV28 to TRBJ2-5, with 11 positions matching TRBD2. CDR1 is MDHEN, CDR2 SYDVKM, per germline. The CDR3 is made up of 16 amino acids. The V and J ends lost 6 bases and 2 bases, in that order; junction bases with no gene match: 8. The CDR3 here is CASSAGGTSGQETQYF. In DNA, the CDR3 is TGTGCCAGCAGCGCCGGTGGGACTAGCGGTCAAGAGACCCAGTACTTC. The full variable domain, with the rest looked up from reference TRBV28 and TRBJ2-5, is DVKVTQSSRYLVKRTGEKVFLECVQDMDHENMFWYRQDPGLGLRLIYFSYDVKMKEKGDIPEGYSVSREKKERFSLILESASTNQTSMYLCASSAGGTSGQETQYFGPGTRLLVL.

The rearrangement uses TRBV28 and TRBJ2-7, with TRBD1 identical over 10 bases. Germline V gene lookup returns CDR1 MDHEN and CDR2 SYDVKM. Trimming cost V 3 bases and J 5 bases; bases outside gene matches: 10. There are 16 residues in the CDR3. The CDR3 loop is CASSLLPGQGHNEQYF. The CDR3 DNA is TGTGCCAGCAGTTTGCTCCCGGGACAGGGGCACAACGAGCAGTACTTC.

The CDR3 DNA reads as TGTGCCAGCAGCTCAGAAAACAGGGGCGCGGGCTACACCTTC. Protein sequence: CASSSENRGAGYTF. This sequence joins TRBV28 and TRBJ1-2, with 7 bases aligning to TRBD1. Per the germline V gene, CDR1 is MDHEN and CDR2 is SYDVKM. After removal of 6 bases from V and 8 bases from J, the junction contained 12 bases not matched to a gene. The CDR3 runs 14 residues.

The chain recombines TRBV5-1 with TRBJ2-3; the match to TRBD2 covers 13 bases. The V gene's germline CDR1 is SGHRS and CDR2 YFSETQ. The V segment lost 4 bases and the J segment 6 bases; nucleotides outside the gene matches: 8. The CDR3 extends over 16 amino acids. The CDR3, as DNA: TGCGCCAGCAGCGATACTAGCGGGAGGGTTTCGGATACGCAGTATTTT. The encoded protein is CASSDTSGRVSDTQYF.

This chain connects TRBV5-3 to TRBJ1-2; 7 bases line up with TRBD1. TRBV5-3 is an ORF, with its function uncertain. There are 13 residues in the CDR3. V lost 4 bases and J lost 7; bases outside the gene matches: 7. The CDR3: CARSIDRDGGYTF. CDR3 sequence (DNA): TGTGCCAGAAGCATCGACAGGGACGGTGGCTACACCTTC.

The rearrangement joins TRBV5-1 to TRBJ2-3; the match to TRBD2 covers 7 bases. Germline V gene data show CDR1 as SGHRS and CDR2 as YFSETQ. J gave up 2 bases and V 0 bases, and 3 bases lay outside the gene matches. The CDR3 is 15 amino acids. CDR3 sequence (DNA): TGCGCCAGCAGCTTGGCGGCGGGAGCCACAGATACGCAGTATTTT. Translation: CASSLAAGATDTQYF.

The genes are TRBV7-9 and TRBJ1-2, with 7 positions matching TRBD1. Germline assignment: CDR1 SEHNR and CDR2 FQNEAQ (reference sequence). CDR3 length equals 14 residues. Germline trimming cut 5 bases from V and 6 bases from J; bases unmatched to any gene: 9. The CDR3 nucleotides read TGTGCCAGCAGCCAGGGACAGACGAATCATGGCTACACCTTC. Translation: CASSQGQTNHGYTF.

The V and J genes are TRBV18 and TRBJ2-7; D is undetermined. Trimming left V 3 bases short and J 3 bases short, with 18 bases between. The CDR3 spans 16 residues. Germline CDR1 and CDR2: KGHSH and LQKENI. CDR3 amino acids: CASSPPRQMILYEQYF. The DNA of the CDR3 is TGTGCCAGCTCACCCCCAAGGCAGATGATACTCTACGAGCAGTACTTC.

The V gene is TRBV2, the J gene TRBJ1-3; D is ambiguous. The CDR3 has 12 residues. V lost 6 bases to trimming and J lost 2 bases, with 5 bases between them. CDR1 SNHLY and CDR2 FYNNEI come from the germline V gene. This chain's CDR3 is CASSPTGNTIYF. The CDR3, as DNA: TGTGCCAGCAGCCCTACTGGAAACACCATATATTTT.

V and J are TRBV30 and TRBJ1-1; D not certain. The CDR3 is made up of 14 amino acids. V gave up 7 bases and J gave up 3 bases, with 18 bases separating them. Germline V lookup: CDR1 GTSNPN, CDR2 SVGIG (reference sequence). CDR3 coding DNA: TGTGCCTTGACTCGGACTCACCTGGACACTGAAGCTTTCTTT. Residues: CALTRTHLDTEAFF. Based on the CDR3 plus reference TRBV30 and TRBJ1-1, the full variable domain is SQTIHQWPATLVQPVGSPLSLECTVEGTSNPNLYWYRQAAGRGLQLLFYSVGIGQISSEVPQNLSASRPQDRQFILSSKKLLLSDSGFYLCALTRTHLDTEAFFGQGTRLTVV.

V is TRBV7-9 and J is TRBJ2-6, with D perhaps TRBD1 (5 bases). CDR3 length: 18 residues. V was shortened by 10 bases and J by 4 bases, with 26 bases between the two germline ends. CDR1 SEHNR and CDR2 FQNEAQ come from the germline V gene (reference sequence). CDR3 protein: CAIPTAPRLSRGANVLTF. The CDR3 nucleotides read TGTGCCATCCCGACAGCGCCGCGACTTTCTCGCGGGGCCAACGTCCTGACTTTC. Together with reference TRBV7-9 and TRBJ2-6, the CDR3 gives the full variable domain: DTGVSQNPRHKITKRGQNVTFRCDPISEHNRLYWYRQTLGQGPEFLTYFQNEAQLEKSRLLSDRFSAERPKGSFSTLEIQRTEQGDSAMYLCAIPTAPRLSRGANVLTFGAGSRLTVL.